The next 8 T cell receptor beta chains were all read from a single sample in a study of cytomegalovirus exposure and HLA in healthy donors. Using immunoSEQ multiplex PCR, the repertoire was profiled, and TCRdb retains in-frame clones only, with some absent. The repertoire includes some 110,000 clones, around 94% of them detected once, and over 1% sits in the top ten. Sequenced sample: PBMCs. Receptors were obtained from a woman between 18 and 29 years old in good health and CMV-seronegative.

V gene TRBV5-6 combines with J gene TRBJ1-4; D is unclear. Germline CDR1 reads SGHDT; CDR2 reads YYEEEE. V lost 0 bases and J lost 5, with 5 bases in between. The CDR3 runs to 13 residues. CDR3 coding DNA: TGTGCCAGCAGCTTGGGGCGGAATGAAAAACTGTTTTTT. It encodes CASSLGRNEKLFF.

This chain links TRBV5-1 with TRBJ2-1, with 11 bases identical to TRBD2. This CDR3 has 15 amino acids. The V and J ends lost 2 bases and 7 bases, in that order; junction bases with no gene match: 5. Germline V gene sequence: CDR1 SGHRS, CDR2 YFSETQ. In DNA form, the CDR3 reads TGCGCCAGCAGCTTAACTAGCGGGGGTAGTAATGAGCAGTTCTTC. Translated, it gives CASSLTSGGSNEQFF.

V and J are TRBV5-1 and TRBJ2-6; D is unresolved. The V gene lost 4 bases and the J gene lost 4 bases, with 12 bases spanning the gap. The length of the CDR3 is 15 residues. Looked up from germline, CDR1 is SGHRS and CDR2 is YFSETQ. This CDR3 reads CASSETSTGANVLTF. The CDR3 nucleotides are TGCGCCAGCAGCGAGACTTCCACCGGGGCCAACGTCCTGACTTTC.

This CDR3 is CASSLAGTDTQYF. The CDR3 DNA sequence: TGTGCCAGCAGCTTGGCCGGCACAGATACGCAGTATTTT. The chain combines TRBV5-4 with TRBJ2-3; no firm D call. CDR3 size: 13 residues. V was pared by 0 bases and J by 1 base, with 3 bases between. CDR1 is SGHNT, CDR2 YYREEE, per germline (reference sequence).

About this clone: Other nucleotide sequences in the sample specify the same CDR3. The gene calls are TRBV19 and TRBJ2-7; D perhaps matches TRBD2 (6 bases). V lost 3 bases to trimming and J lost 0 bases, with 9 bases between them. This CDR3 is built from 14 residues. CDR1 and CDR2 (germline): LNHDA, SQIVND (reference sequence). CDR3 nucleotides: TGTGCCAGTAGTATTGGGGGAGGCTCCTACGAGCAGTACTTC. Its translation: CASSIGGGSYEQYF. Together with reference TRBV19 and TRBJ2-7, the CDR3 gives the full variable domain: DGGITQSPKYLFRKEGQNVTLSCEQNLNHDAMYWYRQDPGQGLRLIYYSQIVNDFQKGDIAEGYSVSREKKESFPLTVTSAQKNPTAFYLCASSIGGGSYEQYFGPGTRLTVT.

The V and J genes are TRBV11-2 and TRBJ2-7; tentatively, D is TRBD2 (6 bases). From germline, CDR1 is SGHAT and CDR2 FQNNGV. With 1 base removed from V and 1 base from J, the gap between germline ends came to 11 bases. The CDR3 totals 15 residues. CDR3 coding DNA: TGTGCCAGCAGCTTAGTGGGGGGTCTATCCTACGAGCAGTACTTC. It yields the protein CASSLVGGLSYEQYF.

The rearrangement links TRBV5-1 to TRBJ2-5, with TRBD1 matching over 12 bases. V was clipped by 4 bases and J by 3 bases; unmatched bases: 1. CDR3 length: 14 residues. In germline, CDR1 is SGHRS, CDR2 YFSETQ. CDR3 in amino acids: CASSGTGGEETQYF. DNA for the CDR3: TGCGCCAGCAGCGGGACAGGGGGCGAAGAGACCCAGTACTTC.

The chain links TRBV30 to TRBJ2-1, with TRBD1 matching over 9 bases. CDR1 is GTSNPN, CDR2 SVGIG, per germline (reference sequence). After removal of 5 bases from V and 8 bases from J, the junction contained 10 bases not matched to a gene. This CDR3 comprises 14 residues. This chain's CDR3 is CAWGEGQGRDEQFF. CDR3 sequence (DNA): TGTGCCTGGGGAGAGGGACAGGGTAGGGATGAGCAGTTCTTC.